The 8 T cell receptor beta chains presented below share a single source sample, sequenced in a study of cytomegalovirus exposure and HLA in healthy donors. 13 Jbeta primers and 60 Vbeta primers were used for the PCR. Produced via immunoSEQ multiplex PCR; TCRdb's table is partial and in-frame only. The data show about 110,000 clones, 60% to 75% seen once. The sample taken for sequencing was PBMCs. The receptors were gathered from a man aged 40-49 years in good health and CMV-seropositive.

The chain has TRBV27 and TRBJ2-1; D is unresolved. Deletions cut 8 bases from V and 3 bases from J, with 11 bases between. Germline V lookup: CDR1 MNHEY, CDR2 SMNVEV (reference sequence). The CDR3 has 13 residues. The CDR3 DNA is TGTGCCAGCGCAGTGGAGCTCTACAATGAGCAGTTCTTC. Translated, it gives CASAVELYNEQFF.

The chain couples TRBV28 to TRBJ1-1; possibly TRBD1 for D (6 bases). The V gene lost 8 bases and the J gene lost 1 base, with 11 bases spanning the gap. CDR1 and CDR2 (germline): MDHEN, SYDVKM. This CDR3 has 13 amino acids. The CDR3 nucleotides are TGTGCCAGCCGGGACACGGCGAACACTGAAGCTTTCTTT. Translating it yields CASRDTANTEAFF.

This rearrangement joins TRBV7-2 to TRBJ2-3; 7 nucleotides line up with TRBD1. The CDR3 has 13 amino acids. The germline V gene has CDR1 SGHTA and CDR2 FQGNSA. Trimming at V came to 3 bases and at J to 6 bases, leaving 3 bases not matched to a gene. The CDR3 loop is CASSLGQWDTQYF. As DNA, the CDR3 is TGTGCCAGCAGCTTGGGACAGTGGGATACGCAGTATTTT. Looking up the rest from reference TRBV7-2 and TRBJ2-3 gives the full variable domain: GAGVSQSPSNKVTEKGKDVELRCDPISGHTALYWYRQSLGQGLEFLIYFQGNSAPDKSGLPSDRFSAERTGGSVSTLTIQRTQQEDSAVYLCASSLGQWDTQYFGPGTRLTVL.

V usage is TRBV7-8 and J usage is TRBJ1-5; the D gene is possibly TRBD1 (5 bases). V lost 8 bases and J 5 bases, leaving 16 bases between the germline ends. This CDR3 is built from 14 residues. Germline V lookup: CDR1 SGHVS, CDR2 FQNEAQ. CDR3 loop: CASAQSRVDQPQHF. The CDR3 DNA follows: TGTGCCAGCGCCCAGTCCAGGGTTGATCAGCCCCAGCATTTT. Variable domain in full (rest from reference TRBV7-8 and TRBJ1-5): GAGVSQSPRYKVAKRGQDVALRCDPISGHVSLFWYQQALGQGPEFLTYFQNEAQLDKSGLPSDRFFAERPEGSVSTLKIQRTQQEDSAVYLCASAQSRVDQPQHFGDGTRLSIL.

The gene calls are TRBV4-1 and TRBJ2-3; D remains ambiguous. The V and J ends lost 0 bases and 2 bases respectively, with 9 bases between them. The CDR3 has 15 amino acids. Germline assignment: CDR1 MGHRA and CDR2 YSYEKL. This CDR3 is CASSQENGYTDTQYF. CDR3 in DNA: TGCGCCAGCAGCCAAGAGAACGGGTACACAGATACGCAGTATTTT.

The CDR3 nucleotides are TGTGCCAGCAGTGATGCCGGATTCGGGACAGATACGCAGTATTTT. Encoded protein: CASSDAGFGTDTQYF. The chain joins TRBV2 to TRBJ2-3; D not resolved. The CDR3 has 15 residues. The germline CDR1 and CDR2 sequences are SNHLY and FYNNEI. V was cut by 3 bases and J by 3 bases, with 13 bases left in between.

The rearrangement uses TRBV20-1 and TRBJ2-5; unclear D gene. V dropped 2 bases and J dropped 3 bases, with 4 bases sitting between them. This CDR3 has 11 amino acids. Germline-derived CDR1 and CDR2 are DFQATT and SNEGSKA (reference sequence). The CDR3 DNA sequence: TGCAGTGCTAGACGGGAAGAGACCCAGTACTTC. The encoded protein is CSARREETQYF.

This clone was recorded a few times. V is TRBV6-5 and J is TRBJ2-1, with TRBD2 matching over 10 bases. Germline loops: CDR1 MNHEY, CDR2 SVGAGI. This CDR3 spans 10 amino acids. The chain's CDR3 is CLLAGYEQFF. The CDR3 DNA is TGTCTACTAGCGGGATATGAGCAGTTCTTC.